This entry lists 11 T cell receptor beta chains sequenced from one sample in a study of shared clonotypes between healthy human individuals. The table came from immunoSEQ multiplex PCR; TCRdb's copy has only in-frame clones and leaves some out. The sample shows some 1.5 million clones, 95% to 99% of them seen only once. The source material was naive CD4+ T cells sorted from blood. Subset meaning: CD45RA+ positively selected. Receptors originate from a man aged 25 to 40 in good health.

This chain joins TRBV7-3 and TRBJ2-7, with D hard to call. The CDR3 is 11 amino acids. The V and J ends lost 7 bases and 4 bases respectively, with 8 bases between them. The V gene's germline CDR1 is SGHTA and CDR2 FQGTGA. CDR3 in amino acids: CASKLCYEQYF. The CDR3 coding sequence is TGTGCCAGCAAACTCTGTTACGAGCAGTACTTC.

V and J are TRBV28 and TRBJ2-7; TRBD1 matches 8 bases. The V gene's germline CDR1 is MDHEN and CDR2 SYDVKM. Losses at the gene ends were 2 bases for V and 4 bases for J; bases not matched to a gene: 4. The CDR3 consists of 14 residues. CDR3 in amino acids: CASSLQGALYEQYF. The CDR3 coding sequence is TGTGCCAGCAGTTTACAGGGGGCATTATACGAGCAGTACTTC.

V and J are TRBV20-1 and TRBJ2-7; D not certain. CDR1 and CDR2 (germline): DFQATT, SNEGSKA (reference sequence). CDR3 length: 11 amino acids. Trimming took 3 bases from V and 5 from J, leaving 8 bases between them. The CDR3 spells CSASSLDEQYF. The CDR3 DNA is TGCAGTGCTAGCTCGCTAGACGAGCAGTACTTC.

The genes are TRBV29-1 and TRBJ2-3; the D gene could be TRBD1 or TRBD2 (6 bases each). V was trimmed by 1 base and J by 0 bases, leaving 11 bases between them. The CDR3 is 15 residues long. The germline CDR1 and CDR2 sequences are SQVTM and ANQGSEA. The CDR3: CSVEVGGPSTDTQYF. The CDR3 DNA reads as TGCAGCGTTGAAGTGGGGGGCCCTAGCACAGATACGCAGTATTTT.

With regard to this clone: This sample includes further DNA sequences coding for the same CDR3. The CDR3 sequence is CASSLGQYSYEQYF. The CDR3 region has the DNA TGTGCCAGCAGCTTGGGACAGTATTCCTACGAGCAGTACTTC. The chain uses TRBV7-9 and TRBJ2-7, with 7 positions matching TRBD1. The CDR3 is 14 residues long. The V gene end was trimmed by 3 bases and the J gene end by 1 base; junction bases not matched to a gene: 3. CDR1 is SEHNR and CDR2 is FQNEAQ in the germline V gene (reference sequence).

This chain connects TRBV15 to TRBJ2-7; 9 bases agree with TRBD1. Germline values: CDR1 LNHNV, CDR2 YYDKDF (reference sequence). V lost 0 bases, J lost 2 bases, and 5 bases stayed unmatched. This CDR3 has 16 amino acids. The CDR3 loop is CATSREIGTGTYEQYF. The CDR3 nucleotides are TGTGCCACCAGCAGAGAAATCGGGACAGGGACCTACGAGCAGTACTTC.

The CDR3 spells CASSRVGQGTGELFF. The CDR3 nucleotides read TGCGCCAGCAGCCGCGTCGGACAGGGGACCGGGGAGCTGTTTTTT. The gene calls are TRBV5-1 and TRBJ2-2; TRBD1 matches at 9 bases. This CDR3 has 15 residues. Germline values: CDR1 SGHRS, CDR2 YFSETQ. V dropped 4 bases and J dropped 5; count of bases not matched to a gene: 6.

The chain carries TRBV6-1 and TRBJ2-2; D might be TRBD1 (6 bases). The germline V and J ends were trimmed by 2 bases and 7 bases, with 14 bases remaining between them. Germline loops: CDR1 MNHNS, CDR2 SASEGT. The CDR3 loop spans 15 amino acids. DNA of the CDR3: TGTGCCAGCAGTGAAATTACAGGGACGGGCGGGGAGCTGTTTTTT. Its translation: CASSEITGTGGELFF.

The rearrangement uses TRBV28 and TRBJ1-2, with D perhaps TRBD1 (5 bases). CDR3 length equals 15 residues. V was shortened by 6 bases and J by 1 base, with 15 bases between the two germline ends. Germline lookup yields CDR1 MDHEN and CDR2 SYDVKM. The CDR3 protein is CASRTPTRVNYGYTF. The CDR3 coding sequence is TGTGCCAGCAGGACACCGACCAGGGTTAACTATGGCTACACCTTC.

The chain couples TRBV6-5 to TRBJ1-5, with D unresolved. The V gene lost 2 bases and the J gene lost 4 bases, with 6 bases spanning the gap. The CDR3 has 13 amino acids. CDR1 is MNHEY, CDR2 SVGAGI, per germline. The DNA of the CDR3 is TGTGCCAGCAGTTACGGCACTAATCAGCCCCAGCATTTT. Protein: CASSYGTNQPQHF.

The gene calls are TRBV28 and TRBJ2-7; D remains unclear. Germline assignment: CDR1 MDHEN and CDR2 SYDVKM. CDR3 length: 12 amino acids. The V and J ends lost 7 bases and 7 bases respectively, with 14 bases between them. For the CDR3, the DNA is TGTGCCAGCATCAAGCGCCCGTGGGAGCAGTACTTC. Its protein is CASIKRPWEQYF. The full variable domain, in which reference TRBV28 and TRBJ2-7 provide the parts outside the CDR3, is DVKVTQSSRYLVKRTGEKVFLECVQDMDHENMFWYRQDPGLGLRLIYFSYDVKMKEKGDIPEGYSVSREKKERFSLILESASTNQTSMYLCASIKRPWEQYFGPGTRLTVT.